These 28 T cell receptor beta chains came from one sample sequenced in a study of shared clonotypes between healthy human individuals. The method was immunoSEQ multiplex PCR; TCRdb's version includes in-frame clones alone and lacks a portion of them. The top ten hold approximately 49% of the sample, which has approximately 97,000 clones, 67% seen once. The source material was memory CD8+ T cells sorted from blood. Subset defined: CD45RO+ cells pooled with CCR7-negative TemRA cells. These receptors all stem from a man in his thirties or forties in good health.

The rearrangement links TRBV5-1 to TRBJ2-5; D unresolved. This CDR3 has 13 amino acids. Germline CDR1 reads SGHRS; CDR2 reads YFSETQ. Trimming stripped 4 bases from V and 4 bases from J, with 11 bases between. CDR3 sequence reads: CASSELQGETQYF. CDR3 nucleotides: TGCGCCAGCAGCGAATTACAAGGAGAGACCCAGTACTTC.

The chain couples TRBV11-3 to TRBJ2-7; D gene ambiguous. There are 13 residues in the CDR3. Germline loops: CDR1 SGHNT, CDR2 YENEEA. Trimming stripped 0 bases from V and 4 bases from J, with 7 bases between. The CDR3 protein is CASSLDPRYEQYF. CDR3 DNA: TGTGCCAGCAGCTTAGACCCCAGATACGAGCAGTACTTC. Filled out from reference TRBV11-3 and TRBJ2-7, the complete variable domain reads EAGVVQSPRYKIIEKKQPVAFWCNPISGHNTLYWYLQNLGQGPELLIRYENEEAVDDSQLPKDRFSAERLKGVDSTLKIQPAELGDSAVYLCASSLDPRYEQYFGPGTRLTVT.

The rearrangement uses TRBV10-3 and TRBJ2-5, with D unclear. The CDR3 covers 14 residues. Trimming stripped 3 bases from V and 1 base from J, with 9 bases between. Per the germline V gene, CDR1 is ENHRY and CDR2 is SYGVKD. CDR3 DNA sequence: TGTGCCATCAGTGAAGAGTTCGTCCAAGAGACCCAGTACTTC. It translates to CAISEEFVQETQYF.

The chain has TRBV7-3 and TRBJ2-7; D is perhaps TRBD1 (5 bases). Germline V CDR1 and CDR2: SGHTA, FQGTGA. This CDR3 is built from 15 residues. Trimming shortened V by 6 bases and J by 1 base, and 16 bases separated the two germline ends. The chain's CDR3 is CASSSSGQGSYEQYF. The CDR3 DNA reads TGTGCCAGCAGTTCTTCTGGCCAGGGATCCTACGAGCAGTACTTC.

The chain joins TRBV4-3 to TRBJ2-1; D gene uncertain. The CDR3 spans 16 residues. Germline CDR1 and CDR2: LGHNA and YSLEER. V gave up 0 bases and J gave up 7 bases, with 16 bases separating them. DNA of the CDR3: TGCGCCAGCAGCCAAGAACTCGGCGACCCGGCAAATGAGCAGTTCTTC. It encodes CASSQELGDPANEQFF.

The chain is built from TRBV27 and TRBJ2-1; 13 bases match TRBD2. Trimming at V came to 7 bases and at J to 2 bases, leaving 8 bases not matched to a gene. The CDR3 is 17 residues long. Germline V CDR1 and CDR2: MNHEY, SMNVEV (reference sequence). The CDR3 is CASTGTSGNGTYNEQFF. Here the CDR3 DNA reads TGTGCCAGCACCGGGACTAGCGGGAACGGTACCTACAATGAGCAGTTCTTC.

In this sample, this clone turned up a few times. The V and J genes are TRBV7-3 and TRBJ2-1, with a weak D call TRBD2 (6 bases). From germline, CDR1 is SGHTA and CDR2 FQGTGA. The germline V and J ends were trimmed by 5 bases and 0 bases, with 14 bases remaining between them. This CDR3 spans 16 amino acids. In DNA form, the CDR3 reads TGTGCCAGCAGCCCCGACCGCGGGACCTCCTACAATGAGCAGTTCTTC. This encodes CASSPDRGTSYNEQFF. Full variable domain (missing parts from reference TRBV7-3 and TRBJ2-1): GAGVSQTPSNKVTEKGKYVELRCDPISGHTALYWYRQSLGQGPEFLIYFQGTGAADDSGLPNDRFFAVRPEGSVSTLKIQRTERGDSAVYLCASSPDRGTSYNEQFFGPGTRLTVL.

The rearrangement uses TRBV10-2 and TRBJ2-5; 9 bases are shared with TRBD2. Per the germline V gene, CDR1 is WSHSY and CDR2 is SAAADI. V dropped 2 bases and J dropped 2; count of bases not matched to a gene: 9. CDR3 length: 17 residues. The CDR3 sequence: CASSEEGGRADQETQYF. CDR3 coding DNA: TGCGCCAGCAGTGAGGAGGGCGGGAGGGCCGATCAAGAGACCCAGTACTTC.

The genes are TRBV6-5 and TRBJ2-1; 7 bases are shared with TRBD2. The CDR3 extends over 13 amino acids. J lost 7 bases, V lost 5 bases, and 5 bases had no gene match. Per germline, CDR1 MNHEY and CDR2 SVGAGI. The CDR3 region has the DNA TGTGCCAGCAGTGAACTTAGCGGGAATGAGCAGTTCTTC. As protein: CASSELSGNEQFF.

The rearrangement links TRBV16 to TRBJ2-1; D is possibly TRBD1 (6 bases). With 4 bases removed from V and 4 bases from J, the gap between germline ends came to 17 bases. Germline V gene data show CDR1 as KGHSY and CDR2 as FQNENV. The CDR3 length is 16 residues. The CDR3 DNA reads TGTGCCAGCAGCCCGTCGAGGGGGACCAATTACAATGAGCAGTTCTTC. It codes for CASSPSRGTNYNEQFF. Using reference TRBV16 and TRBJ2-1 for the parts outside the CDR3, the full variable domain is GEEVAQTPKHLVRGEGQKAKLYCAPIKGHSYVFWYQQVLKNEFKFLISFQNENVFDETGMPKERFSAKCLPNSPCSLEIQATKLEDSAVYFCASSPSRGTNYNEQFFGPGTRLTVL.

The CDR3 DNA is TGTGCCAGCAGCTACAGGGGGCGCAGATTCCCAGATACGCAGTATTTT. Its translation is CASSYRGRRFPDTQYF. The chain recombines TRBV14 with TRBJ2-3, with 9 bases that match TRBD1. This CDR3 spans 16 amino acids. With 5 bases clipped from V and 4 bases from J, the junction kept 10 bases outside the gene matches. Per germline, CDR1 SGHDN and CDR2 FVKESK.

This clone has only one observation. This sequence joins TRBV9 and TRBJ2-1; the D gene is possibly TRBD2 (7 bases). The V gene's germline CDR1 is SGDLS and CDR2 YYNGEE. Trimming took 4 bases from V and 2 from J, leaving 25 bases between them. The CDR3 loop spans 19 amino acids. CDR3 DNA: TGTGCCAGCAGCCCTTCGAGATGGGGGCTAGCGGAAGCCTACAATGAGCAGTTCTTC. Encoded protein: CASSPSRWGLAEAYNEQFF.

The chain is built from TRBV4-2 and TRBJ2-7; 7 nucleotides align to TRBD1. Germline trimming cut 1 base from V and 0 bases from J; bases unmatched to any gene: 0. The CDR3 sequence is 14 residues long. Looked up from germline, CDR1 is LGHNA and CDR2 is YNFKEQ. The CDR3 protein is CASSQGDSSYEQYF. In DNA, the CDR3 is TGTGCCAGCAGCCAAGGGGACAGCTCCTACGAGCAGTACTTC.

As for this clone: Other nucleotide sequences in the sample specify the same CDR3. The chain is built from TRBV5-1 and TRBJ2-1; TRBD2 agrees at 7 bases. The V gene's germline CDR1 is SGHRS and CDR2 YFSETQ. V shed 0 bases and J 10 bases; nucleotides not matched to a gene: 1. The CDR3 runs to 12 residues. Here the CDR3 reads CASSLVGGEQFF. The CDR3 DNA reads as TGCGCCAGCAGCTTGGTCGGGGGGGAGCAGTTCTTC.

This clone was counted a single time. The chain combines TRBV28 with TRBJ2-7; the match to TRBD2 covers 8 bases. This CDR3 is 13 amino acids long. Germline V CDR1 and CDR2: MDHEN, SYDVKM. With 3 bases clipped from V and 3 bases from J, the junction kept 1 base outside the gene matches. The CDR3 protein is CASSFREGYEQYF. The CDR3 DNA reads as TGTGCCAGCAGTTTCCGGGAGGGCTACGAGCAGTACTTC.

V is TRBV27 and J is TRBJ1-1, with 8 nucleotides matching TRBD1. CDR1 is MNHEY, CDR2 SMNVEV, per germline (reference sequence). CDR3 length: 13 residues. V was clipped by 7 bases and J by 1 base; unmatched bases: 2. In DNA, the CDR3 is TGTGCCAGCACCGGGACAGGGAACACTGAAGCTTTCTTT. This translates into CASTGTGNTEAFF.

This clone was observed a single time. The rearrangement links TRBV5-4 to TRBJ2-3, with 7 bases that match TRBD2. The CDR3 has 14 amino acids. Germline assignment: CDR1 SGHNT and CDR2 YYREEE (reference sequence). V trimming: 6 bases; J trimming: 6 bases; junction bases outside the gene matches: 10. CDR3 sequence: CASTLDTGRDTQYF. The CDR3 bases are TGTGCCAGCACCCTGGACACCGGGAGGGATACGCAGTATTTT. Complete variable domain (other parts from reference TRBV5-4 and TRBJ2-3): ETGVTQSPTHLIKTRGQQVTLRCSSQSGHNTVSWYQQALGQGPQFIFQYYREEENGRGNFPPRFSGLQFPNYSSELNVNALELDDSALYLCASTLDTGRDTQYFGPGTRLTVL.

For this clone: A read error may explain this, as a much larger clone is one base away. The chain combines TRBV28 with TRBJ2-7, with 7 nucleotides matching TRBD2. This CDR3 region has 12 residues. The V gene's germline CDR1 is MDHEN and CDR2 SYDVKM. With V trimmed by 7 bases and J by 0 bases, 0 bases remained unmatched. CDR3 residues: CASTGGSYEQYF. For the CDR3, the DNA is TGTGCCAGCACGGGGGGCTCCTACGAGCAGTACTTC.

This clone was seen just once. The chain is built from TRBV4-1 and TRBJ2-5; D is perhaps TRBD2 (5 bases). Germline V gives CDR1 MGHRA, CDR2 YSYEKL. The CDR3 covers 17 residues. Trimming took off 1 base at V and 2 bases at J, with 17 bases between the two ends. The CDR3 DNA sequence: TGCGCCAGCAGCCAAGGACCGCCCGGGGAGATACAAGAGACCCAGTACTTC. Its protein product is CASSQGPPGEIQETQYF.

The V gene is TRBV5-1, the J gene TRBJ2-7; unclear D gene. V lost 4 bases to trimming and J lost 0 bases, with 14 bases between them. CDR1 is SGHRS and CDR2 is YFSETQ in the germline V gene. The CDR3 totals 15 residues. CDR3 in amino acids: CASSKQPELSYEQYF. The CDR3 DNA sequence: TGCGCCAGCAGCAAACAGCCTGAACTCTCCTACGAGCAGTACTTC.

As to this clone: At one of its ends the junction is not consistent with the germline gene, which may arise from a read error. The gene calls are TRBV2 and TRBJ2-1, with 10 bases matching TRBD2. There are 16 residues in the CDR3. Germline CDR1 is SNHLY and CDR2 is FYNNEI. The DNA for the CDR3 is TGTGCCAGCTGGGCTAGCGGGAGTTCAAACTACAATGCGCAGTTCTTC. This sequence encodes CASWASGSSNYNAQFF.

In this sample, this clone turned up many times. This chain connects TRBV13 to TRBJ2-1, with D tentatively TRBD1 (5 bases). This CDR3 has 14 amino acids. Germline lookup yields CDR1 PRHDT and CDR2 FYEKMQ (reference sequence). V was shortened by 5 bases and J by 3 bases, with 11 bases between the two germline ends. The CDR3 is CASSPTVSYNEQFF. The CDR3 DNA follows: TGTGCCAGCAGCCCGACAGTAAGCTACAATGAGCAGTTCTTC.

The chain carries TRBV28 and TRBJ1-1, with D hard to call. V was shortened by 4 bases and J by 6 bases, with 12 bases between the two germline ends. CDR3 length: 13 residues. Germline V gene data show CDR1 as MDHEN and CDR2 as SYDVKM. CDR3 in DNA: TGTGCCAGCAGTTCCCCGATGAGGCCTGAAGCTTTCTTT. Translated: CASSSPMRPEAFF. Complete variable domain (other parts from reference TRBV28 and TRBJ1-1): DVKVTQSSRYLVKRTGEKVFLECVQDMDHENMFWYRQDPGLGLRLIYFSYDVKMKEKGDIPEGYSVSREKKERFSLILESASTNQTSMYLCASSSPMRPEAFFGQGTRLTVV.

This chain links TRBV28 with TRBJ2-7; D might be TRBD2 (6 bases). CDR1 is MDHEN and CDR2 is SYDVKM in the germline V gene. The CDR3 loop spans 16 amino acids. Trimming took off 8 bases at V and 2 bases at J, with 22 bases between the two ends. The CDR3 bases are TGTGCCAGCGAAGGCGGGTATGCGGGAAATCCCTACGAGCAGTACTTC. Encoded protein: CASEGGYAGNPYEQYF.

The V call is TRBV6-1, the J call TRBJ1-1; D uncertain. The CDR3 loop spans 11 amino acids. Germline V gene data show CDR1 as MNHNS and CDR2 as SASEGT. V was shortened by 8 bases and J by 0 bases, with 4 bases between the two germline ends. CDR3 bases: TGTGCCAGCGCTTTGAACACTGAAGCTTTCTTT. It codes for CASALNTEAFF.

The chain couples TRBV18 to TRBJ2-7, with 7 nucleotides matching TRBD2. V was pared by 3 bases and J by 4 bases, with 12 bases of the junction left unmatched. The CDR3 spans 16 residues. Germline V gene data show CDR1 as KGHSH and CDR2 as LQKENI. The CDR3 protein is CASSPGGETARYEQYF. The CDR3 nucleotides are TGTGCCAGCTCACCTGGGGGGGAGACTGCGAGATACGAGCAGTACTTC.

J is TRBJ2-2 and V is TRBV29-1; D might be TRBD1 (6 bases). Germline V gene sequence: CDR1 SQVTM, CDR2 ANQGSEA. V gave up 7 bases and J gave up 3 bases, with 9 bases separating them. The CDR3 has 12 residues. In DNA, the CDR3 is TGCAGCGCCTACAGGGACACCGGGGAGCTGTTTTTT. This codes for CSAYRDTGELFF.

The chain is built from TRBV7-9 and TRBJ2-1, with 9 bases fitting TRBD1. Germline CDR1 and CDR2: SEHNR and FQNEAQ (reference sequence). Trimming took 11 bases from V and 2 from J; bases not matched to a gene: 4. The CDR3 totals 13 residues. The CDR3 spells CAYGTGTYNEQFF. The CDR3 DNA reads TGTGCCTATGGGACAGGGACCTACAATGAGCAGTTCTTC.